The T cell receptor beta chain under discussion was sequenced for a study of T and B cells in COVID-19 patients. As for the study in general: The recovered cohort's median age was around 31 years, versus about 63 years in active infection. Critical illness requiring mechanical ventilation or extracorporeal membrane oxygenation affected 12 of 20 active-infection patients.

This CDR3 comprises 18 residues. The germline V gene encodes CDR1 MNHEY and CDR2 SVGEGT. Trimming took 5 bases from V and 2 from J; bases not matched to a gene: 16. Study-wide results and limits: Symptomatic-phase blood samples from mildly ill patients and early samples from severe cases were scarce. CD4+, regulatory T cell, CD8+ and sorted SARS-CoV-2-responsive or tetramer+ T cells were not yet sequenced.

Each TRB amplification used about 250-550 ng of genomic DNA from blood. About this clonotype: Its cognate antigen is unknown.

Multiplex PCR with BIOMED2 TRB-A/B primer pools amplified TRB rearrangements. In TCRdb, the multiplex PCR reads were re-called with MiXCR into one record per CDR3 protein. The sample shows 3,200 or so distinct CDR3 sequences, about a quarter of them seen only once. Source material: blood. The chain links TRBV6-2 or TRBV6-3 to TRBJ2-5, with 8 nucleotides matching TRBD1. This TCR came from a human donor with active COVID-19. The CDR3 nucleotides are TGTGCCAGCAGTGCCCTTGACAGGGGCGGTGCGGTTCAAGAGACCCAGTACTTC. Residues: CASSALDRGGAVQETQYF.